This T cell receptor (beta chain) was recovered during a study of blood T cells in healthy people across ages. For the second PCR, which ran for about 6 to 11 cycles, a sample-barcoded 5' primer and a J-beta primer mix were used. MiXCR, run by TCRdb on the 5' RACE reads, gives a single entry per CDR3 protein. The repertoire has roughly 1,800,000 distinct CDR3 sequences, just under 50% of them found once; the top ten carry over 2%. This CDR3 region has 15 residues. Losses at the gene ends were 6 bases for V and 4 bases for J; bases not matched to a gene: 6. From germline, CDR1 is SGHKS and CDR2 YYEKEE (reference sequence).

The rearrangement joins TRBV5-5 to TRBJ2-2, with 10 positions matching TRBD1. The source material was blood. This clonotype was obtained from a woman between 35 and 50 years old in good health. The CDR3 sequence is CASKRQGAGTGELFF. The CDR3 DNA follows: TGTGCCAGCAAAAGACAGGGGGCGGGCACCGGGGAGCTGTTTTTT. The full variable domain, rest sourced from reference TRBV5-5 and TRBJ2-2, is DAGVTQSPTHLIKTRGQQVTLRCSPISGHKSVSWYQQVLGQGPQFIFQYYEKEERGRGNFPDRFSARQFPNYSSELNVNALLLGDSALYLCASKRQGAGTGELFFGEGSRLTVL.